This section outlines one T cell receptor beta chain sequence together with its context. Its antigen remains unidentified. The junction differs from germline at one of its ends, possibly a read error. These data originate in a study of shared clonotypes between healthy human individuals. Findings of the study overall: How much donors shared clonotypes was expected to be affected by sequencing depth.

All the donors were Caucasian adults who lived in Nashville, Tennessee. The investigators split CD4+ cells into a CD45RA+ naive subset and a CD45RA-negative memory subset. The authors loaded around 190 ng DNA, tens of thousands of T cell genomes, into sorted-subset replicate PCRs. Generated by immunoSEQ multiplex PCR, the TCRdb table keeps only in-frame clones and is missing some. The data hold roughly 2,300,000 clones, with around 92% observed a single time. CDR3 size: 14 residues. Germline V gene data show CDR1 as LNHDA and CDR2 as SQIVND (reference sequence). This sequence was found in a man aged 18-30 years in good health. Some clones in this sample may be carry-over from other donors' samples. Sequenced: naive CD4+ T cells from PBMCs. Subset described: CD45RA+ positively selected. This chain joins TRBV19 and TRBJ1-5, with no clear D. CDR3 DNA: TGTGCCAGTAGTGTAGAGCCCGGGAATCAGCCCCAGCATTTT. Translating it yields CASSVEPGNQPQHF.